This TCR beta chain was documented in a study of T cells in Graves' hyperthyroidism and ophthalmopathy (dated by TCRdb to the late 2010s). Study-wide context: Peripheral blood samples were taken at initial diagnosis, before any treatment was given. To identify TCR V-J signatures that set the groups apart, the researchers used a discovery cohort of 90 to 100 patients, made up of under 50 with Graves' ophthalmopathy and some 55 with stable Graves' hyperthyroidism. Prospective prediction of ophthalmopathy was tested in an independent validation cohort of fewer than 20 hyperthyroidism patients and around 16 patients who later progressed to ophthalmopathy. The roughly 100 discovery patients were divided at random into training and test sets in a 7:3 ratio. The study also compared thyroid tissue and blood T-cell repertoires from more than five Graves' hyperthyroidism patients. Following sampling, methimazole starting at 30 mg daily was given to hyperthyroidism patients, and high-dose intravenous methylprednisolone was given to ophthalmopathy patients. TCR Vbeta CDR3 sequencing of 140 or so peripheral blood samples (under 45 ophthalmopathy, roughly 72 hyperthyroidism and around 17 progressor patients) is reported in the paper.

Reading from cysteine to phenylalanine, the CDR3 counts 14 amino acids. The read is trimmed to its CDR3 DNA, 42 bases read in frame from base 1. In the germline V gene, CDR1 corresponds to SGDLS and CDR2 to YYNGEE. V sheds 1 base and J sheds 2 bases, leaving 10 bases between their ends. General study outcomes and caveats: Most expanded thyroid clonotypes (frequency above 0.001) were also detected in blood, suggesting blood repertoires may reflect thyroid immune responses. In validation, progression to ophthalmopathy was predicted by the model with around 70% sensitivity and 72.22% specificity, a median of roughly six months before onset. Sample size was not statistically predetermined, and blinding of investigators to group allocation was not performed. Ophthalmopathy was separated from stable hyperthyroidism by a 13 V-J signature model, with roughly 88% sensitivity and approximately 81% specificity obtained in cross-validation and 80%/75% obtained in testing.

Amplification of TCR beta CDR3 regions was carried out from RNA transcripts. For the first round of RT-PCR on the TCR CDR3, the HTBI primer set was used together with the Qiagen OneStep RT-PCR kit. A second multiplex PCR round built the libraries, followed by size selection and purification. Libraries were sequenced paired-end with 100 bp reads on an Illumina HiSeq2000. As for the original processing: SOAPnuke was used to process the raw data, removing reads that contained adapters or uncalled bases, had a mean Phred below 15, or lacked an exact match to the constant primer or identifier. COPE v1.2.5 was used to merge high-quality paired reads, and clonotypes were defined as unique nucleotide sequences. MiTCR v1.1 was used to align the clonotypes against IMGT TRBV, TRBD and TRBJ reference segments. Only V-J combinations with frequency above 0.0001, covering about 99% of repertoires, were analysed. The TCS score was defined as F50 (clonal expansion) divided by E x V (chaos), with BLOSUM62-based TCRdist calculated between CDR3 peptides within each V-J. Welch's t-statistics and random forest reduced roughly 540 V-J features to 10 to 15, which were used in a naive Bayes classifier (R e1071). TCRdb passed the public sequencing reads through fastp at Q25 and MiXCR, retaining productive beta sequences. Rows with one shared CDR3 protein collapse into an entry with the most common genes and DNA. None of the V and J calls come from the authors' own analysis; TCRdb made them. In all, the sample holds some 600,000 distinct CDR3 sequences, and roughly 13% of those were seen once. Roughly 6.2% of the sample belongs to the ten largest clones.

To note about this clonotype: Its antigen is still unknown. It has no much larger one-base neighbor in the sample; base qualities were not kept.

Hyperthyroidism patients were newly diagnosed, with disease duration under 2 months, and aged 18 to 65 years. Any patient with an uncontrolled infection, another autoimmune disease, pregnancy or lactation was excluded. Diagnoses were established on the basis of clinical symptoms, serum thyroxine and TRAb, thyroid ultrasound, and orbital computed tomography. Blood from progressor patients was drawn when they were first diagnosed with hyperthyroidism, before any ophthalmopathy symptoms appeared. PBMCs were isolated from 8 to 10 ml of fresh peripheral blood by Ficoll-Paque density gradient centrifugation. Progressor patients were first diagnosed with Graves' hyperthyroidism and then developed ophthalmopathy during follow-up. Total RNA was extracted using Trizol reagent, and RNA quality was assessed on an Agilent 2100 Bioanalyzer.

Input material: blood. The sequence came from a woman aged 25 to 45 with Graves' hyperthyroidism that later progressed to Graves' ophthalmopathy. The sequence links TRBV9 to TRBJ2-7; no D gene can be assigned with confidence. The CDR3 amino acid sequence is: CASSVLADPYEQYF. The bases read TGTGCCAGCAGCGTACTGGCGGACCCCTACGAGCAGTACTTC. The CDR3, completed at both ends by the reference TRBV9 and TRBJ2-7 genes, gives the full variable domain DSGVTQTPKHLITATGQRVTLRCSPRSGDLSVYWYQQSLDQGLQFLIQYYNGEERAKGNILERFSAQQFPDLHSELNLSSLELGDSALYFCASSVLADPYEQYFGPGTRLTVT.